The 21 T cell receptor beta chains below all came from one sample that was sequenced in a study of tumor-infiltrating lymphocytes in primary liver carcinoma listed by TCRdb under 2017. TRIzol reagent was used to extract blood RNA from unsorted whole blood, while the DNeasy Blood & Tissue kit provided the germline DNA. Sequencing was performed on an Illumina HiSeq 2500. A constant-region primer and ProtoScript II reverse transcriptase were used to reverse-transcribe TCRbeta-specific cDNA from approximately 450 ng total RNA. TCRbeta libraries were built with three nested multiplex PCR rounds, a slightly modified ARM-PCR procedure. Each of the first two PCR rounds ran for about 10 cycles using multiplex TRBV1-TRBV30 forward primers together with a Cbeta reverse primer. The public reads were quality trimmed at Q25 with fastp and then assembled into clones with MiXCR by TCRdb, keeping productive beta chains. Rows merge per CDR3 protein into single entries with the most common DNA and genes. This sample lists 330,000 or so distinct CDR3 sequences; almost 65% were detected once. The top ten constitute under 8.5% of the sample.

The specimen was peripheral blood. Receptor source: a man in his forties or fifties with primary liver carcinoma and hepatitis B virus infection.

This clonotype was observed a few times. The chain links TRBV10-3 to TRBJ2-7; 10 positions agree with TRBD2. This CDR3 region has 12 residues. From germline, CDR1 is ENHRY and CDR2 SYGVKD. V lost 11 bases and J lost 5; bases outside the gene matches: 6. The CDR3 sequence: CAASGSRNEQYF. The CDR3 DNA reads as TGTGCCGCTAGCGGGAGTAGAAACGAGCAGTACTTC.

Comments on this clonotype: At one of its ends the junction is not consistent with the germline gene, which may arise from a read error. The V call is TRBV11-1, the J call TRBJ1-5; no reliable D call. The CDR3 extends over 13 amino acids. From germline, CDR1 is SGHAT and CDR2 FQDESV (reference sequence). The CDR3 reads CASSIDNNQSQHF. CDR3 DNA sequence: TGTGCCAGCAGCATAGACAACAATCAGTCCCAGCACTTT.

This clonotype was picked up a small number of times. J is TRBJ2-2 and V is TRBV5-6; 7 bases line up with TRBD2. V trimming: 1 base; J trimming: 5 bases; junction bases outside the gene matches: 11. The CDR3 has 17 residues. Germline lookup yields CDR1 SGHDT and CDR2 YYEEEE. Here the CDR3 DNA reads TGTGCCAGCAGCTTGCCTAGCGGAACTACCAGGACCGGGGAGCTGTTTTTT. It codes for CASSLPSGTTRTGELFF. The complete variable domain, with remaining parts taken from reference TRBV5-6 and TRBJ2-2, reads DAGVTQSPTHLIKTRGQQVTLRCSPKSGHDTVSWYQQALGQGPQFIFQYYEEEERQRGNFPDRFSGHQFPNYSSELNVNALLLGDSALYLCASSLPSGTTRTGELFFGEGSRLTVL.

Turning to this clonotype: At one boundary the junction diverges from the germline segment, which might be a read error. The chain couples TRBV11-2 to TRBJ2-1; D is undetermined. CDR3 size: 16 residues. Germline V CDR1 and CDR2: SGHAT, FQNNGV. DNA of the CDR3: TGTGCCAGCAGCTACTCAGGATTTCCCTCCAACAATGAGCAGTTCTTC. It yields the protein CASSYSGFPSNNEQFF.

The chain employs TRBV5-1 and TRBJ2-7; possible D gene TRBD2, 5 bases. Trimming took off 5 bases at V and 2 bases at J, with 14 bases between the two ends. The CDR3 has 14 amino acids. Germline V lookup: CDR1 SGHRS, CDR2 YFSETQ. The CDR3 DNA is TGCGCCAGCAGGACGGAGGTCAGGCCCTACGAGCAGTACTTC. Encoded protein: CASRTEVRPYEQYF.

This chain uses TRBV5-8 with TRBJ2-3; 11 nucleotides align to TRBD2. The length of the CDR3 is 16 residues. V was clipped by 0 bases and J by 4 bases; unmatched bases: 4. Germline V CDR1 and CDR2: SGHTS, YDEGEE. DNA of the CDR3: TGTGCCAGCAGCTTGGAGGCTAGCGGGAGGTCAGATACGCAGTATTTT. Protein product: CASSLEASGRSDTQYF.

Details on this clonotype: This could be a read error, since a much larger clone is one nucleotide away. This chain uses TRBV6-1 with TRBJ1-5; a weak D match, TRBD1 (5 bases). The CDR3 has 14 residues. Trimming cost V 6 bases and J 6 bases, with 15 bases left between them. The germline CDR1 and CDR2 sequences are MNHNS and SASEGT. The CDR3 DNA reads TGTGCCAGCAGCAGGGCGGATGGGATTCAGCCCCAGCATTTT. This codes for CASSRADGIQPQHF.

This chain links TRBV29-1 with TRBJ2-1, with TRBD2 matching 16 bases. V lost 8 bases to trimming and J lost 8 bases; unmatched junction nucleotides: 6. The CDR3 is made up of 14 amino acids. Germline V gene lookup returns CDR1 SQVTM and CDR2 ANQGSEA. CDR3 in amino acids: CSRGLAGGPDEQFF. The CDR3 DNA reads TGCAGCAGGGGACTAGCGGGAGGGCCCGATGAGCAGTTCTTC.

About this clonotype itself: A junction end diverges from the germline sequence, so it may reflect a read error. The chain's CDR3 is CASTWGTEYGQYF. The CDR3 bases are TGTGCCAGCACCTGGGGGACTGAATACGGGCAGTACTTC. V gene TRBV5-6 combines with J gene TRBJ2-7; tentative D call: TRBD2 (6 bases). This CDR3 region has 13 residues. CDR1 is SGHDT and CDR2 is YYEEEE in the germline V gene.

This clonotype has a handful of counts. The junction does not match germline at one end; this may be a read error. The V call is TRBV11-2, the J call TRBJ2-1; D tentatively reads TRBD1 or TRBD2 (5 bases each). The length of the CDR3 is 15 residues. Germline-derived CDR1 and CDR2 are SGHAT and FQNNGV. The CDR3 DNA follows: TGTGTCAGCAACTTAAAGGCTTTGGGACGCTATGAGCAGTTCTTC. Its protein product is CVSNLKALGRYEQFF.

About this clonotype: As the CDR3 is not closed by the conserved phenylalanine or tryptophan, this likely results from a read error. The V gene is TRBV29-1, the J gene TRBJ2-1, with a tentative D call TRBD1 (5 bases). The CDR3 consists of 15 residues. Germline values: CDR1 SQVTM, CDR2 ANQGSEA. CDR3 sequence (DNA): TGCAACGTTGAAGACATGGGGCAACTGGGGAATGAGCAGTTCTCC. Its translation is CNVEDMGQLGNEQFS.

In this sample, this clonotype turned up many times. The chain recombines TRBV29-1 with TRBJ2-4; D uncertain. The CDR3 extends over 12 amino acids. V lost 4 bases and J lost 0, with 4 bases in between. Germline assignment: CDR1 SQVTM and CDR2 ANQGSEA. This CDR3 reads CSVGEAKNIQYF. For the CDR3, the DNA is TGCAGCGTTGGGGAAGCCAAAAACATTCAGTACTTC.

Worth noting for this clonotype: The junction departs from the called germline gene at one end, perhaps through a read error. V and J are TRBV11-2 and TRBJ2-7, with 10 bases identical to TRBD2. Germline CDR1 reads SGHAT; CDR2 reads FQNNGV. The CDR3 totals 16 residues. For the CDR3, the DNA is TGTGCCACCAGGGAGGGTCTCCTAGCGGGAGTAGAGGAGCTGTACTTC. Residues: CATREGLLAGVEELYF.

The chain has TRBV29-1 and TRBJ2-2; perhaps D is TRBD1 or TRBD2 (5 bases each). The CDR3 contains 12 residues. Germline assignment: CDR1 SQVTM and CDR2 ANQGSEA. Trimming left V 7 bases short and J 6 bases short, with 12 bases between. CDR3 amino acids: CSAERGSGELFF. As DNA, the CDR3 is TGCAGCGCCGAGAGGGGTTCCGGGGAGCTGTTTTTT.

This clonotype was observed once. This may be a read error: a much more frequent sequence differs by one nucleotide. DNA for the CDR3: TGTACCAGCAGTTATACAGAGACAGGGACCGTAGGTGAGCAGTTCTTC. Residues: CTSSYTETGTVGEQFF. The chain carries TRBV6-6 and TRBJ2-1, with 7 bases lining up with TRBD1. The CDR3 covers 16 residues. In germline, CDR1 is MNHNY, CDR2 SVGAGI (reference sequence).

The chain combines TRBV5-4 with TRBJ2-5; 8 nucleotides agree with TRBD2. The J segment lost 5 bases and the V segment lost 5 bases, leaving 14 bases of the junction unmatched. Per the germline V gene, CDR1 is SGHNT and CDR2 is YYREEE (reference sequence). The CDR3 totals 16 residues. CDR3 sequence reads: CASSPELAGLHETQYF. In nucleotides, the CDR3 is TGTGCCAGCAGTCCAGAGCTAGCGGGCCTCCATGAGACCCAGTACTTC.

Many counts were recorded for this clonotype. The rearrangement joins TRBV11-2 to TRBJ2-7; D is tentatively TRBD1 or TRBD2 (5 bases each). Trimming removed 3 bases from V and 2 bases from J, with 11 bases in between. The CDR3 has 14 amino acids. CDR1 and CDR2 (germline): SGHAT, FQNNGV. CDR3 bases: TGTGCCAGCAGCTTGGGGGAATGGGCCTACGAGCAGTACTTC. The encoded protein is CASSLGEWAYEQYF.

This clonotype has ten or more counts. The chain employs TRBV11-2 and TRBJ2-7, with TRBD2 matching 13 bases. The CDR3 consists of 14 residues. CDR1 is SGHAT, CDR2 FQNNGV, per germline. With V trimmed by 5 bases and J by 6 bases, 4 bases remained unmatched. The CDR3 protein is CASSALAGGIEQYF. The DNA for the CDR3 is TGTGCCAGCAGCGCACTAGCGGGAGGGATCGAGCAGTACTTC.

This clonotype was recorded a few times. Its ends do not fully match the called genes, so a read error is possible. This chain uses TRBV11-2 with TRBJ2-7; 10 bases match TRBD1. Germline CDR1 SGHAT, CDR2 FQNNGV. The length of the CDR3 is 17 residues. CDR3 coding DNA: TGTGCCAGCAGCTCTCTATTAGGGGACAGGGGATCATACGGGCAGTACTTC. The encoded protein is CASSSLLGDRGSYGQYF.

The V call is TRBV7-8, the J call TRBJ2-1; 7 nucleotides match TRBD1. There are 15 residues in the CDR3. Trimming removed 2 bases from V and 4 bases from J; junction bases left unmatched: 5. Germline values: CDR1 SGHVS, CDR2 FQNEAQ. The CDR3 reads CASSLMTGSYNEQFF. The CDR3 DNA reads as TGTGCCAGCAGCTTAATGACAGGGAGTTACAATGAGCAGTTCTTC.

Points on this clonotype: A much larger clonotype is one base distant, so this may be a read error. CDR3 loop: CTSSLEGRWDEQYF. For the CDR3, the DNA is TGTACCAGCAGTTTAGAGGGGCGGTGGGACGAGCAGTACTTC. The chain uses TRBV12-3 or TRBV12-4 and TRBJ2-7; D tentatively fits TRBD1 or TRBD2 (5 bases each). This CDR3 is 14 amino acids long.